This T cell receptor beta chain was retrieved from a study of cytomegalovirus exposure and HLA in healthy donors. Notes on the study in general: CMV antigen specificity was confirmed in vitro for three CMV-associated chains. Both high specificity and high sensitivity reportedly marked the classifier's diagnosis of cytomegalovirus status. The investigators catalogued under 200 TCR beta chains as cytomegalovirus-associated.

As to this clone: Its antigen is unknown.

Clones were sequenced by immunoSEQ multiplex PCR, and TCRdb holds only the in-frame ones, with some missing. The top ten hold 2.5% to 3.5% of the sample, which has about 160,000 clones, around 89% seen once. CDR1 is SGHRS and CDR2 is YFSETQ in the germline V gene. The CDR3 has 16 amino acids. The V and J ends lost 0 bases and 6 bases, in that order; junction bases with no gene match: 8. This chain connects TRBV5-1 to TRBJ1-5, with 8 bases fitting TRBD1. The source material was PBMCs. The receptor's source is a young man in good health and CMV-seronegative. This chain's CDR3 is CASSLVPQGASQPQHF. The CDR3 DNA reads as TGCGCCAGCAGCTTGGTGCCCCAGGGGGCAAGTCAGCCCCAGCATTTT.